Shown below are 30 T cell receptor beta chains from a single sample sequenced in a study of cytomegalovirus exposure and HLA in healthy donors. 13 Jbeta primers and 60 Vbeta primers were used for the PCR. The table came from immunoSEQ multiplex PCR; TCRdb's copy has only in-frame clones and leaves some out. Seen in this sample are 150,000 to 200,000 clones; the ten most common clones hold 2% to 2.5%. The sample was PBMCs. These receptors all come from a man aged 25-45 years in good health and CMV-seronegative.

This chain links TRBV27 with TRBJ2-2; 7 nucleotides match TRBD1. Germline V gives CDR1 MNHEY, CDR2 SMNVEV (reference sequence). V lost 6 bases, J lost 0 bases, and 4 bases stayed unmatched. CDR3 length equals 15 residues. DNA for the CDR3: TGTGCCAGCAGCCCCCAGGGGGCGAACACCGGGGAGCTGTTTTTT. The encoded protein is CASSPQGANTGELFF.

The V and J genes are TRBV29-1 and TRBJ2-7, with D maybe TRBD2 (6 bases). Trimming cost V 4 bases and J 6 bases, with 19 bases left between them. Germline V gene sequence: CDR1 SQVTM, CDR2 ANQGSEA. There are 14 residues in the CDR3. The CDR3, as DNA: TGCAGCGTTGTCCTGACTAGTGTGCTTTCCGAGCAGTACTTC. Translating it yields CSVVLTSVLSEQYF.

The CDR3 is CASSFGTSASYEQYF. CDR3 DNA sequence: TGCGCCAGCAGCTTCGGGACTAGTGCTTCCTACGAGCAGTACTTC. The chain joins TRBV5-1 to TRBJ2-7, with TRBD2 matching 8 bases. The CDR3 consists of 15 residues. Per the germline V gene, CDR1 is SGHRS and CDR2 is YFSETQ. Losses at the gene ends were 2 bases for V and 1 base for J; bases not matched to a gene: 5.

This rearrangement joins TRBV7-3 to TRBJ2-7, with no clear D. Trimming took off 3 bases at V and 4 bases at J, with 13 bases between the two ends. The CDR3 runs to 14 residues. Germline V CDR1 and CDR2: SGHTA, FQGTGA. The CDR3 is CASSLSSDAYEQYF. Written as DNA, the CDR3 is TGTGCCAGCAGCTTGTCCAGCGACGCTTACGAGCAGTACTTC.

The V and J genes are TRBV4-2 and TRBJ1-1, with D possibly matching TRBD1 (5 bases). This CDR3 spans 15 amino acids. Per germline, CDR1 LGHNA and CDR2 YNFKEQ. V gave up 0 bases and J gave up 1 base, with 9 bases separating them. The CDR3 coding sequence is TGTGCCAGCAGCCAAGATGAGACAGCGAACACTGAAGCTTTCTTT. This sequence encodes CASSQDETANTEAFF.

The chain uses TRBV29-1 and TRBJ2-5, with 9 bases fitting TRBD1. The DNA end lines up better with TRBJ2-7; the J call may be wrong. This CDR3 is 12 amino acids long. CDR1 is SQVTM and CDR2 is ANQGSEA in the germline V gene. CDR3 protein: CSFQGQGHEQYF. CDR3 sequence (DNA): TGCAGCTTTCAGGGACAGGGCCACGAGCAGTACTTC.

The CDR3 spells CASSRTANTEAFF. The CDR3 coding sequence is TGTGCCAGCAGTCGAACAGCGAACACTGAAGCTTTCTTT. The rearrangement joins TRBV11-2 to TRBJ1-1; D gene unclear. V gave up 6 bases and J gave up 1 base, with 9 bases separating them. Germline V gives CDR1 SGHAT, CDR2 FQNNGV. This CDR3 is 13 amino acids long. The full variable domain, in which reference TRBV11-2 and TRBJ1-1 provide the parts outside the CDR3, is EAGVAQSPRYKIIEKRQSVAFWCNPISGHATLYWYQQILGQGPKLLIQFQNNGVVDDSQLPKDRFSAERLKGVDSTLKIQPAKLEDSAVYLCASSRTANTEAFFGQGTRLTVV.

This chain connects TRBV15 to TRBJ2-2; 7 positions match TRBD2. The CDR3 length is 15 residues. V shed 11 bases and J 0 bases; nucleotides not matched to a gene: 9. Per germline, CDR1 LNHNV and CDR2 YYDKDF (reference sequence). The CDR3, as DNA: TGTGCCGTACAGTGGGGAGGGGCGAACACCGGGGAGCTGTTTTTT. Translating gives CAVQWGGANTGELFF.

The CDR3 DNA follows: TGCAGCGTTGAGGCAGCTAACTATGGCTACACCTTC. Its translation: CSVEAANYGYTF. This rearrangement joins TRBV29-1 to TRBJ1-2; no firm D call. Germline lookup yields CDR1 SQVTM and CDR2 ANQGSEA. Trimming shortened V by 3 bases and J by 0 bases, and 5 bases separated the two germline ends. The length of the CDR3 is 12 residues.

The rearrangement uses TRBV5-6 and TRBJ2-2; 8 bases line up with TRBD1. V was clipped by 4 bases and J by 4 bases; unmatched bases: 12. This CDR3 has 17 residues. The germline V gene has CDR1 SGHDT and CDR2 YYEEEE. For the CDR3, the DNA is TGTGCCAGCAGCCCCCTTATGACAGGGGCGGTCACCGGGGAGCTGTTTTTT. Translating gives CASSPLMTGAVTGELFF.

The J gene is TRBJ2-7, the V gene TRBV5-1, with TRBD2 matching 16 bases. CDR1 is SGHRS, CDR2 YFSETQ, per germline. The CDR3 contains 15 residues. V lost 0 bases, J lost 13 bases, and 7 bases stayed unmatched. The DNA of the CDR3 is TGCGCCAGCAGCTTGGCCGGGACTAGCGGGAGGGATGAATACTTC. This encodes CASSLAGTSGRDEYF.

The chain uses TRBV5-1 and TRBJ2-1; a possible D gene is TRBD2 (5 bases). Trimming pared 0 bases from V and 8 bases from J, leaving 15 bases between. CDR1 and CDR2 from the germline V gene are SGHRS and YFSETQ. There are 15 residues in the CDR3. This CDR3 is CASSLAGRGMDEQFF. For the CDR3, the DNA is TGCGCCAGCAGCTTGGCCGGTAGAGGGATGGATGAGCAGTTCTTC. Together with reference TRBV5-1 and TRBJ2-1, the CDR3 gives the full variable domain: KAGVTQTPRYLIKTRGQQVTLSCSPISGHRSVSWYQQTPGQGLQFLFEYFSETQRNKGNFPGRFSGRQFSNSRSEMNVSTLELGDSALYLCASSLAGRGMDEQFFGPGTRLTVL.

CDR3: CASSQDSQRKYGYTF. The CDR3 DNA follows: TGCGCCAGCAGCCAAGATTCCCAGAGGAAGTATGGCTACACCTTC. The chain couples TRBV4-1 to TRBJ1-2; unclear D gene. The CDR3 covers 15 residues. Trimming left V 0 bases short and J 5 bases short, with 13 bases between. The germline V gene has CDR1 MGHRA and CDR2 YSYEKL.

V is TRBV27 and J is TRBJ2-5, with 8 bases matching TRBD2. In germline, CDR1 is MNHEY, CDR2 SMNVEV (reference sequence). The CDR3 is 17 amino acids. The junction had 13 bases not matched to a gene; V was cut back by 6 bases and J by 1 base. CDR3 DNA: TGTGCCAGCAGCAAATTTAAGCGGGAGTACCGCCAAGAGACCCAGTACTTC. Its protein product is CASSKFKREYRQETQYF.

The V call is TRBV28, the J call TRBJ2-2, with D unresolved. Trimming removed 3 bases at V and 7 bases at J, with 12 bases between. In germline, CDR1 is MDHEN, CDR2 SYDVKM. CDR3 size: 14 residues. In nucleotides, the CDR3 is TGTGCCAGCAGTTTCCAGGTCCTTAACGGGGAGCTGTTTTTT. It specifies CASSFQVLNGELFF. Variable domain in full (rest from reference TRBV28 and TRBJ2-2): DVKVTQSSRYLVKRTGEKVFLECVQDMDHENMFWYRQDPGLGLRLIYFSYDVKMKEKGDIPEGYSVSREKKERFSLILESASTNQTSMYLCASSFQVLNGELFFGEGSRLTVL.

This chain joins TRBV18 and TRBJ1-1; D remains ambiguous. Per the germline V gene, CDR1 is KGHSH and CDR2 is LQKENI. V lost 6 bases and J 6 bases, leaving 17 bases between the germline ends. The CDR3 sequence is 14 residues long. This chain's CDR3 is CASSLAPREAEAFF. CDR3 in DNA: TGTGCCAGCTCCTTAGCGCCCCGGGAGGCTGAAGCTTTCTTT.

The chain's CDR3 is CASSLLRDSATPKNTEAFF. The CDR3 region has the DNA TGCGCCAGCAGCTTACTTAGGGACAGTGCAACCCCGAAGAACACTGAAGCTTTCTTT. The J gene is TRBJ1-1, the V gene TRBV5-1, with TRBD1 matching over 7 bases. The CDR3 sequence is 19 residues long. V dropped 2 bases and J dropped 1; count of bases not matched to a gene: 17. Germline V CDR1 and CDR2: SGHRS, YFSETQ.

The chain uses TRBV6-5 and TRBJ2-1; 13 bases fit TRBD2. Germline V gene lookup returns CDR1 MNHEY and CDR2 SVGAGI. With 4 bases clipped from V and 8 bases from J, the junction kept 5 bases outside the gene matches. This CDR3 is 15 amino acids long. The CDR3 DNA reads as TGTGCCAGCAGTTCCGGACTAGCGGGAGCGCATGAGCAGTTCTTC. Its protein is CASSSGLAGAHEQFF.

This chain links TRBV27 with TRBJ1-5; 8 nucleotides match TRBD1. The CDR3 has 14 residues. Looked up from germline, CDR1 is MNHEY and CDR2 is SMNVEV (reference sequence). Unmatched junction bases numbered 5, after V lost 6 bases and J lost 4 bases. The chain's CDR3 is CASSRQGTNQPQHF. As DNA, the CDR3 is TGTGCCAGCAGCAGACAGGGGACTAATCAGCCCCAGCATTTT.

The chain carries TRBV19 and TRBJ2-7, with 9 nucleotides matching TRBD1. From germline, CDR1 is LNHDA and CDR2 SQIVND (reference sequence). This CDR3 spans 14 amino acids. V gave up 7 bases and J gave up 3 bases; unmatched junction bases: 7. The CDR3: CASNSRDRVYEQYF. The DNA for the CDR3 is TGTGCCAGTAACTCGCGGGACAGGGTCTACGAGCAGTACTTC. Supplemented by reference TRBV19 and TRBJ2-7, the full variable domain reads DGGITQSPKYLFRKEGQNVTLSCEQNLNHDAMYWYRQDPGQGLRLIYYSQIVNDFQKGDIAEGYSVSREKKESFPLTVTSAQKNPTAFYLCASNSRDRVYEQYFGPGTRLTVT.

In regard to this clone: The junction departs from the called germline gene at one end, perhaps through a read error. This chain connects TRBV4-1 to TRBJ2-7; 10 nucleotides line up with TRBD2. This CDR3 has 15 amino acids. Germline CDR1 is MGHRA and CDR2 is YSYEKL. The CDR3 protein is CASSQGLAGVYEQYF. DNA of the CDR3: TGTGCCAGCAGCCAAGGGCTAGCGGGAGTATACGAGCAGTACTTC.

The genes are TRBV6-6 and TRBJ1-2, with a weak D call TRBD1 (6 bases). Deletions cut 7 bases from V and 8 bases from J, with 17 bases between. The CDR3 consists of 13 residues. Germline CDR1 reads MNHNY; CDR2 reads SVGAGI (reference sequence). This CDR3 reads CASNIHRDKGYTF. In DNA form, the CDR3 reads TGTGCCAGCAACATCCACAGGGATAAGGGCTACACCTTC.

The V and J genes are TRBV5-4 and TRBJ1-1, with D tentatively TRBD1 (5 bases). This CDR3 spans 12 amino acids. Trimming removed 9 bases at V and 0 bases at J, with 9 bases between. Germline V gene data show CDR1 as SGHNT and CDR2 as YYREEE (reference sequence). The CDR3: CATIGVNTEAFF. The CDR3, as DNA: TGTGCCACCATAGGGGTGAACACTGAAGCTTTCTTT.

The CDR3: CASSFTGYDEQYF. The CDR3 coding sequence is TGTGCCAGCAGCTTTACAGGGTACGACGAGCAGTACTTC. The chain employs TRBV5-4 and TRBJ2-7; D perhaps matches TRBD1 (6 bases). The germline V gene encodes CDR1 SGHNT and CDR2 YYREEE (reference sequence). Trimming removed 2 bases at V and 5 bases at J, with 11 bases between. The CDR3 is 13 residues long.

As DNA, the CDR3 is TGTGCCAGCAGCCCAATGACAGGGTCTAATGAAAAACTGTTTTTT. Translated: CASSPMTGSNEKLFF. This sequence joins TRBV5-6 and TRBJ1-4, with TRBD1 matching 7 bases. The CDR3 sequence is 15 residues long. The V gene end was trimmed by 4 bases and the J gene end by 3 bases; junction bases not matched to a gene: 6. In germline, CDR1 is SGHDT, CDR2 YYEEEE.

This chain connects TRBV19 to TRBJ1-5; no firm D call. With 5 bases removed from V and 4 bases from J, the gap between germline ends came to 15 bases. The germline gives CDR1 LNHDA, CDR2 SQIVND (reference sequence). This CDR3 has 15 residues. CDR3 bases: TGTGCCAGTAGTGCCCGCGGGGTTGGGAATCAGCCCCAGCATTTT. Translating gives CASSARGVGNQPQHF.

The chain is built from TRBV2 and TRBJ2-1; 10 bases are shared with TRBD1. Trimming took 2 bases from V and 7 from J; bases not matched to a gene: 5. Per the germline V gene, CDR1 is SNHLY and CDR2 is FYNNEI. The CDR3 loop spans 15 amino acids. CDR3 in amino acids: CASSEWTGGENEQFF. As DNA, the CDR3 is TGTGCCAGCAGTGAATGGACAGGGGGGGAAAATGAGCAGTTCTTC.

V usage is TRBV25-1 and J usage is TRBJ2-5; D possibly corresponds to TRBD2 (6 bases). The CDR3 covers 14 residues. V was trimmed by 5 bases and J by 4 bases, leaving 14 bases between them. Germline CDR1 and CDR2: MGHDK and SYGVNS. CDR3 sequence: CASSIVGAGETQYF. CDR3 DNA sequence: TGTGCCAGCAGTATAGTGGGAGCGGGAGAGACCCAGTACTTC.

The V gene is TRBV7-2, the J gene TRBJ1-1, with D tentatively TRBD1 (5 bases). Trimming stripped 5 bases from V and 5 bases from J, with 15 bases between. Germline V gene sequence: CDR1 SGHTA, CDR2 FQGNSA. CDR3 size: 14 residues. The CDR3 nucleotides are TGTGCCAGCAGCCCCGGGGGTTTTTTTACTGAAGCTTTCTTT. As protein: CASSPGGFFTEAFF.

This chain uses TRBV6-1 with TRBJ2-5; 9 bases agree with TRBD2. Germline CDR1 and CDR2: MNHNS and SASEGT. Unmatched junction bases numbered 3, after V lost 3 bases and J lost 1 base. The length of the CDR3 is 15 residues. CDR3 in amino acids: CASSETSGGQETQYF. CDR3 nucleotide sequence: TGTGCCAGCAGTGAGACTAGCGGAGGCCAAGAGACCCAGTACTTC.